This T cell receptor beta chain was recovered during a study of shared clonotypes between healthy human individuals (dated by TCRdb to about 2020). Study-level background: Three men and two women, aged 18 to 49 years, made up the cohort. The study deeply sequenced blood TCR repertoires of 5 or 6 healthy adults to estimate repertoire size and the extent of clonotype sharing between individuals. For each donor, CD4 naive and CD4 memory were each given three plates, CD8 naive was given two plates, and CD8 memory was given one plate. To increase sequencing depth and limit assay-specific biases, different laboratories used diverse techniques to prepare libraries and sequence TCR repertoires. Per donor, leukapheresis produced somewhere between about 0.94 and 9.5 billion PBMCs.

Points the paper makes about the study in general: Pairwise subsampling indicated that sequencing depth was expected to affect the degree of clonotype sharing among donors. Incomplete sequencing was indicated by rarefaction of sorted-subset datasets, despite the large sequencing depth. Only blood was sampled, and tissue TCR repertoires likely differ from those in blood. Higher generation probabilities were observed for clonotypes shared by all four sorted-subset donors than for non-shared clonotypes. Larger estimated clonotype richness was generally found for naive subsets than for memory subsets. The genetic and exposure-history diversity represented was limited by the small number of donors. Sharing across several donors was observed for roughly 5.4% of naive CD4, 3% to 3.5% of naive CD8, 2% to 2.5% of memory CD4, and about 0.4% of memory CD8 clonotypes.

For the CD8 naive samples, CD45RO-negative cells were positively selected for CCR7, yielding a CD45RA+CCR7+ population from which TemRA cells were excluded. Donors were healthy HIV-negative adults with no recently reported acute infections or vaccinations. Every donor was a Caucasian adult living in Nashville, Tennessee, USA. Blood was obtained by leukapheresis, after which PBMCs were separated by Ficoll-Histopaque density gradient centrifugation and cryopreserved in liquid nitrogen vapor phase. Analytical flow cytometry was used to check the purity and quantity of each magnetically sorted T cell population. Genomic DNA was isolated from every sorted fraction and measured by UV absorbance on a Nanodrop 2000c. Using the deep immunoSEQ assay, TCR CDR3 regions were amplified from genomic DNA by multiplex PCR. For each cell subset, the extracted genomic DNA was distributed evenly across all wells of several immunoSEQ 96-well plates, and each plate served as one replicate. For sorted subsets, approximately 200 ng of genomic DNA, equivalent to 25,000 to 35,000 T cell genomes, went into each replicate PCR. Purified libraries were measured with a Qubit 3.0 fluorometer, size-checked on a Bioanalyzer 2100, and measured again with the KAPA Library Quantification kit. A separate single-read 150-cycle Illumina NextSeq 550 flow cell was used to sequence each immunoSEQ 96-well plate. Turning to the authors' computational methods: Because the immunoSEQ output held only junctional sequences and lacked quality scores, the filtering could not match the filtering applied to full-length reads. Sequences were annotated with PyIR, a Python wrapper for IgBLAST v1.9, using IMGT germline references to assign V/J genes and CDR3. Reads with weak V/J assignments (E-value above 1e-6), missing CDR3, stop codons, out-of-frame junctions, or ambiguous translated residues were removed. V3J clonotypes were defined by identical inferred V gene, J gene, and CDR3 amino acid sequence. The percentage overlap between two repertoires was calculated by dividing the number of shared unique clonotypes by the size of the smaller repertoire. Repertoire richness was assessed with RTK rarefaction, the Chao1 estimator, and Recon v2.1 estimates of unobserved clonotypes. Generation probabilities were computed with OLGA for all TCRbeta clonotypes obtained by the gDNA method from several donors. Sourced from immuneACCESS, this table was stored by TCRdb with only in-frame sequences that have V and J called. A share of the clones is absent; for the studies checked, an unresolved V gene accounts for under half, and the remainder has no known explanation. V and J calls and clone size follow that table, whereas D and trimming were derived from the DNA. The sample table shows about 2 million clones, and 85% to 95% are seen once. The ten largest make up about 1.1% of the sample.

To note about this clone: Its antigen is still unknown. Per-base qualities were not stored, and no clone one base away is much larger.

V and J are truncated by 0 bases and 4 bases respectively, leaving an intervening sequence of 11 bases. The CDR3 measures 14 amino acids from cysteine to phenylalanine. Only the CDR3 DNA is retained, 42 bases long and in frame from the first base. The CDR1 and CDR2 encoded by the germline V gene are SGHDT and YYEEEE. In this chain, TRBV5-6 is recombined with TRBJ2-7; perhaps TRBD2 is the D gene, with 6 bases matching. What was sequenced was naive CD8+ T cells sorted from blood. What this sample's cell subset or site label stands for: CD45RA+CCR7+. The source is a man in his late teens or twenties in good health. The DNA sequence is as follows: TGTGCCAGCAGCTTGGGGGCGGGGTGGTACGAGCAGTACTTC. Translation gives CASSLGAGWYEQYF.